The 24 T cell receptor beta chains below were found in one sample sequenced in a study of blood T cell repertoires in COVID-19. Generated by immunoSEQ multiplex PCR, the TCRdb table keeps only in-frame clones and is missing some. The profile covers about 170,000 clones, with 84% appearing a single time and less than 15% taken by the ten largest. Source material: PBMCs or T cells enriched from blood (not recorded which). The receptors here all came from a man over 45 who had recovered from COVID-19.

This clone was detected once. The V and J genes are TRBV5-1 and TRBJ1-2; D possibly corresponds to TRBD1 (5 bases). Trimming removed 4 bases at V and 8 bases at J, with 15 bases between. CDR3 length: 13 residues. Germline CDR1 and CDR2: SGHRS and YFSETQ. The CDR3 reads CASSTRQNWGYTF. The CDR3 coding sequence is TGCGCCAGCAGCACTCGACAGAATTGGGGCTACACCTTC.

The genes are TRBV20-1 and TRBJ1-2; D unclear. This CDR3 is 12 amino acids long. From germline, CDR1 is DFQATT and CDR2 SNEGSKA (reference sequence). Trimming took 3 bases from V and 8 from J, leaving 13 bases between them. CDR3 sequence: CSASFGVEGYTF. CDR3 nucleotides: TGCAGTGCTAGTTTCGGGGTGGAGGGCTACACCTTC.

V gene TRBV6-2 or TRBV6-3 combines with J gene TRBJ2-7, with 7 bases lining up with TRBD1. The V segment lost 2 bases and the J segment 2 bases; nucleotides outside the gene matches: 6. This CDR3 has 15 residues. Germline values: CDR1 MNHEY, CDR2 SVGEGT. The CDR3 reads CASSYGDRETYEQYF. As DNA, the CDR3 is TGTGCCAGCAGTTACGGAGACAGGGAAACCTACGAGCAGTACTTC.

The sample holds many counts of this clone. The chain couples TRBV21-1 to TRBJ2-7; the table's TRBD2 call for D was not verified on the DNA. TRBV21-1 is a documented pseudogene. This CDR3 spans 16 amino acids. The CDR3: CASSSRGSGGAYEQYF. CDR3 DNA sequence: TGTGCCAGCAGCTCCCGGGGTAGCGGGGGGGCGTACGAGCAGTACTTC.

This sequence joins TRBV29-1 and TRBJ2-3; perhaps TRBD2 as D (6 bases). The CDR3 has 12 amino acids. Germline V gene sequence: CDR1 SQVTM, CDR2 ANQGSEA. The germline V and J ends were trimmed by 6 bases and 2 bases, with 9 bases remaining between them. The CDR3 DNA reads as TGCAGCGTCGGACTAATCACAGATACGCAGTATTTT. It specifies CSVGLITDTQYF.

The chain couples TRBV10-2 to TRBJ1-2, with TRBD1 matching over 7 bases. The CDR3 sequence is 13 residues long. Germline values: CDR1 WSHSY, CDR2 SAAADI. Germline trimming cut 6 bases from V and 4 bases from J; bases unmatched to any gene: 5. The CDR3 sequence is CASRTGTAYGYTF. The CDR3 bases are TGCGCCAGCAGAACCGGGACAGCCTATGGCTACACCTTC.

This clone has a single count. The chain uses TRBV7-9 and TRBJ2-7; D may be TRBD1 (6 bases). Trimming cost V 1 base and J 7 bases, with 20 bases left between them. CDR1 and CDR2 from the germline V gene are SEHNR and FQNEAQ (reference sequence). The CDR3 sequence is 16 residues long. CDR3 sequence (DNA): TGTGCCAGCAGCTTAGTGCTCCGGGACACCCTTAGGGAGCAGTACTTC. It yields the protein CASSLVLRDTLREQYF.

This sequence joins TRBV5-6 and TRBJ1-1, with D perhaps TRBD1 (6 bases). There are 15 residues in the CDR3. V shed 5 bases and J shed 2 bases, with 16 bases lying between them. Germline values: CDR1 SGHDT, CDR2 YYEEEE. The CDR3 region is CASSSGQTINTEAFF. The CDR3 nucleotides are TGTGCCAGCAGTTCCGGACAGACAATTAACACTGAAGCTTTCTTT.

This chain joins TRBV7-3 and TRBJ2-1, with 9 positions matching TRBD2. The CDR3 contains 15 residues. Germline loops: CDR1 SGHTA, CDR2 FQGTGA. V lost 3 bases to trimming and J lost 0 bases; unmatched junction nucleotides: 0. The CDR3 protein is CASSFSGSSYNEQFF. The CDR3 DNA reads as TGTGCCAGCAGCTTTAGCGGGAGCTCCTACAATGAGCAGTTCTTC.

The chain joins TRBV7-9 to TRBJ2-7; D might be TRBD1 (6 bases). CDR3 length equals 14 residues. Per the germline V gene, CDR1 is SEHNR and CDR2 is FQNEAQ (reference sequence). V lost 1 base, J lost 2 bases, and 9 bases lay in between. The CDR3 spells CASSLEQGPYEQYF. Written as DNA, the CDR3 is TGTGCCAGCAGCTTAGAACAGGGCCCCTACGAGCAGTACTTC.

V is TRBV5-6 and J is TRBJ1-1; 11 bases line up with TRBD1. V lost 2 bases, J lost 4 bases, and 1 base stayed unmatched. Looked up from germline, CDR1 is SGHDT and CDR2 is YYEEEE. The CDR3 has 14 amino acids. CDR3 protein: CASSFGTGGTEAFF. The CDR3, as DNA: TGTGCCAGCAGCTTCGGGACAGGGGGCACTGAAGCTTTCTTT.

The V call is TRBV19, the J call TRBJ2-3, with 7 bases matching TRBD1. Germline V gene lookup returns CDR1 LNHDA and CDR2 SQIVND (reference sequence). V lost 4 bases and J lost 4; bases outside the gene matches: 11. The CDR3 is 16 residues long. CDR3 in amino acids: CASSTRTGRGADTQYF. The CDR3 DNA reads as TGTGCCAGTAGTACAAGGACAGGCCGAGGGGCAGATACGCAGTATTTT.

The CDR3 spells CASSPNPDMNTEAFF. CDR3 bases: TGTGCCAGTAGCCCCAACCCAGACATGAACACTGAAGCTTTCTTT. The chain recombines TRBV19 with TRBJ1-1; D not certain. The germline V gene has CDR1 LNHDA and CDR2 SQIVND (reference sequence). The V and J ends lost 6 bases and 0 bases respectively, with 14 bases between them. The CDR3 sequence is 15 residues long.

This sequence joins TRBV7-9 and TRBJ1-2; no clear D. The CDR3 sequence is 13 residues long. Trimming shortened V by 5 bases and J by 8 bases, and 15 bases separated the two germline ends. Germline V gives CDR1 SEHNR, CDR2 FQNEAQ (reference sequence). Written as DNA, the CDR3 is TGTGCCAGCAGCCTAACACACGACTCGGGCTACACCTTC. This sequence encodes CASSLTHDSGYTF.

The V call is TRBV6-2 or TRBV6-3, the J call TRBJ1-1; D ambiguous. This CDR3 comprises 15 residues. V lost 1 base to trimming and J lost 0 bases, with 9 bases between them. The germline CDR1 and CDR2 sequences are MNHEY and SVGEGT. The CDR3 bases are TGTGCCAGCAGTTACTTACGGGTGATGAACACTGAAGCTTTCTTT. Encoded protein: CASSYLRVMNTEAFF.

This chain connects TRBV19 to TRBJ2-7; D is possibly TRBD1 (6 bases). This CDR3 region has 15 residues. Germline CDR1 LNHDA, CDR2 SQIVND (reference sequence). V lost 6 bases and J 2 bases, leaving 17 bases between the germline ends. The CDR3 spells CASSPGRGRTYEQYF. The CDR3 nucleotides are TGTGCCAGTAGCCCCGGCAGGGGAAGAACCTACGAGCAGTACTTC.

The V gene is TRBV5-4, the J gene TRBJ2-1; 7 bases agree with TRBD1. Per germline, CDR1 SGHNT and CDR2 YYREEE (reference sequence). V dropped 5 bases and J dropped 0; count of bases not matched to a gene: 5. The CDR3 has 15 residues. The CDR3 bases are TGTGCCAGCAGTCGCCGGGACAGCTCCTACAATGAGCAGTTCTTC. It is translated as CASSRRDSSYNEQFF.

CDR3 residues: CANLLGDEQFF. The CDR3 nucleotides are TGTGCCAACCTCCTCGGAGATGAGCAGTTCTTC. The chain links TRBV7-3 to TRBJ2-1; D uncertain. The CDR3 sequence is 11 residues long. Germline values: CDR1 SGHTA, CDR2 FQGTGA. V was clipped by 10 bases and J by 8 bases, with 12 bases between them.

The gene calls are TRBV10-3 and TRBJ1-4; TRBD1 might be the D (6 bases). Trimming stripped 9 bases from V and 6 bases from J, with 14 bases between. The CDR3 covers 13 residues. Germline CDR1 reads ENHRY; CDR2 reads SYGVKD. This CDR3 reads CAINRGADEKLFF. The CDR3 DNA sequence: TGTGCCATAAATCGGGGGGCCGATGAAAAACTGTTTTTT.

This clone appeared a single time. The V gene is TRBV24-1, the J gene TRBJ2-1; 8 positions agree with TRBD1. The V segment lost 4 bases and the J segment 6 bases; nucleotides outside the gene matches: 7. Per the germline V gene, CDR1 is KGHDR and CDR2 is SFDVKD. The CDR3 contains 15 residues. This chain's CDR3 is CATSDPRGTGNEQFF. The CDR3 bases are TGTGCCACCAGTGACCCTAGGGGGACAGGCAATGAGCAGTTCTTC.

The rearrangement links TRBV18 to TRBJ2-7, with 7 bases aligning to TRBD1. The V gene's germline CDR1 is KGHSH and CDR2 LQKENI. V was pared by 2 bases and J by 2 bases, with 3 bases of the junction left unmatched. This CDR3 contains 14 residues. The CDR3 loop is CASSPWTGPYEQYF. The CDR3 DNA sequence: TGTGCCAGCTCACCATGGACAGGACCCTACGAGCAGTACTTC.

The V and J genes are TRBV6-1 and TRBJ2-7; D perhaps matches TRBD2 (6 bases). This CDR3 is 15 amino acids long. Germline CDR1 MNHNS, CDR2 SASEGT. The V gene lost 2 bases and the J gene lost 2 bases, with 13 bases spanning the gap. This chain's CDR3 is CASSEYGGSPYEQYF. The CDR3 DNA follows: TGTGCCAGCAGTGAATATGGGGGGTCGCCCTACGAGCAGTACTTC.

With respect to this clone: One end of the junction does not line up with germline, which may come from a read error. The V gene is TRBV7-7, the J gene TRBJ2-5; TRBD1 might be the D (5 bases). CDR1 is SSHAT, CDR2 FNYEAQ, per germline (reference sequence). The CDR3 runs to 16 residues. The CDR3: CASSLSRLQGQETQYF. The DNA of the CDR3 is TGTGCTAGCAGCTTATCGCGTCTTCAGGGACAAGAGACCCAGTACTTC. The entire variable domain, with the rest obtained from reference TRBV7-7 and TRBJ2-5, is as follows: GAGVSQSPRYKVTKRGQDVTLRCDPISSHATLYWYQQALGQGPEFLTYFNYEAQPDKSGLPSDRFSAERPEGSISTLTIQRTEQRDSAMYRCASSLSRLQGQETQYFGPGTRLLVL.

The chain combines TRBV7-9 with TRBJ1-6; D is undetermined. CDR3 length: 14 residues. V was cut by 5 bases and J by 3 bases, with 8 bases left in between. CDR1 is SEHNR, CDR2 FQNEAQ, per germline (reference sequence). The CDR3 protein is CASSRRGYNSPLHF. DNA for the CDR3: TGTGCCAGCAGCCGACGGGGCTATAATTCACCCCTCCACTTT.